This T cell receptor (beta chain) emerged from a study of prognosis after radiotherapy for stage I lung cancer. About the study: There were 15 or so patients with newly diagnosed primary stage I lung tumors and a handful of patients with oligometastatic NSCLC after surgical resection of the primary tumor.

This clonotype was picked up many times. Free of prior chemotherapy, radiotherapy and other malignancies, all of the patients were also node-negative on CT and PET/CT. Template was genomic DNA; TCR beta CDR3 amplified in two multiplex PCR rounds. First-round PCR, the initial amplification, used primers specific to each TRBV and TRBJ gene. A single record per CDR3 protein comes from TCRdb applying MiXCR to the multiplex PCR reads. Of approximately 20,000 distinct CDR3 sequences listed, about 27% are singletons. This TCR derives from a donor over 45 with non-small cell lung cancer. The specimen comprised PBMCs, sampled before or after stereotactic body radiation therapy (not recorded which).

CDR3 sequence reads: CASSLGRGRHFEQYF. In DNA form, the CDR3 reads TGTGCCAGCAGCTTAGGCCGGGGACGACACTTCGAGCAGTACTTC. The chain joins TRBV13 to TRBJ2-7; D is tentatively TRBD1 or TRBD2 (5 bases each). Deletions cut 0 bases from V and 6 bases from J, with 15 bases between. CDR1 is PRHDT and CDR2 is FYEKMQ in the germline V gene (reference sequence). CDR3 size: 15 residues.